These 32 T cell receptor beta chains originate from one sample sequenced in a study of T cell responses to AZD1222 COVID-19 vaccine. TCRdb's copy holds only in-frame clones and misses some; the assay was immunoSEQ multiplex PCR. The sample has 55,000 to 80,000 clones; nearly 90% are singletons. The sample consisted of peripheral blood, taken 28 days after the second AZD1222 dose. The receptors stem from an adult who received the AZD1222 COVID-19 vaccine.

V and J are TRBV7-3 and TRBJ1-2; TRBD1 aligns across 7 bases. The germline gives CDR1 SGHTA, CDR2 FQGTGA. Trimming cost V 3 bases and J 4 bases; bases outside gene matches: 5. The CDR3 is 14 amino acids. The CDR3 sequence: CASSFTGDAYGYTF. Here the CDR3 DNA reads TGTGCCAGCAGCTTTACAGGGGACGCCTATGGCTACACCTTC.

V gene TRBV27 combines with J gene TRBJ2-5, with TRBD2 identical over 13 bases. The CDR3 sequence is 22 residues long. CDR1 MNHEY and CDR2 SMNVEV come from the germline V gene (reference sequence). The J segment lost 4 bases and the V segment lost 3 bases, leaving 23 bases of the junction unmatched. As DNA, the CDR3 is TGTGCCAGCAGTTTTCTTGCTCCCACTCGGACTAGCGGGAGAGGCATGGGAGAGACCCAGTACTTC. Protein product: CASSFLAPTRTSGRGMGETQYF.

This clone was observed a single time. The chain links TRBV5-6 to TRBJ2-7; 7 bases are shared with TRBD1. The CDR3 is made up of 13 amino acids. Germline values: CDR1 SGHDT, CDR2 YYEEEE. V trimming: 4 bases; J trimming: 4 bases; junction bases outside the gene matches: 5. CDR3 region: CASSPGTVYEQYF. CDR3 DNA sequence: TGTGCCAGCAGCCCGGGGACAGTTTACGAGCAGTACTTC.

The rearrangement uses TRBV6-4 and TRBJ2-6; no firm D call. The V and J ends lost 4 bases and 0 bases respectively, with 4 bases between them. CDR1 MRHNA and CDR2 SNTAGT come from the germline V gene. This CDR3 is 14 amino acids long. DNA for the CDR3: TGTGCCAGCAGTGCCATCTCTGGGGCCAACGTCCTGACTTTC. Translating gives CASSAISGANVLTF.

The chain employs TRBV7-8 and TRBJ2-3, with D perhaps TRBD2 (6 bases). Germline V gene sequence: CDR1 SGHVS, CDR2 FQNEAQ. The ends were cut back, 7 bases at V and 3 bases at J, with 14 bases in the middle. The CDR3 loop spans 14 amino acids. The CDR3: CASKAGWGTDTQYF. In nucleotides, the CDR3 is TGTGCCAGCAAGGCGGGATGGGGGACAGATACGCAGTATTTT.

CDR3 nucleotide sequence: TGTGCCAGCAGCTTAGTGAGGGGTCCTAATGAAAAACTGTTTTTT. Translating gives CASSLVRGPNEKLFF. This chain joins TRBV11-2 and TRBJ1-4; TRBD1 might be the D (5 bases). This CDR3 spans 15 amino acids. Between the trimmed V and J ends, which lost 1 base and 3 bases, there was a span of 9 bases. Germline V gene lookup returns CDR1 SGHAT and CDR2 FQNNGV.

Points on this clone: Distinct nucleotide sequences in the sample also encode this CDR3. This rearrangement joins TRBV7-2 to TRBJ2-7, with D hard to call. Germline assignment: CDR1 SGHTA and CDR2 FQGNSA. V lost 5 bases, J lost 4 bases, and 6 bases lay in between. The CDR3 length is 11 residues. Here the CDR3 reads CASSARYEQYF. The CDR3 DNA is TGTGCCAGCAGCGCTCGTTACGAGCAGTACTTC.

The chain is built from TRBV6-5 and TRBJ1-4; possible D gene TRBD1, 6 bases. V was cut by 8 bases and J by 5 bases, with 12 bases left in between. This CDR3 contains 13 residues. Germline assignment: CDR1 MNHEY and CDR2 SVGAGI. The CDR3 spells CASYRARNEKLFF. The CDR3 bases are TGTGCCAGCTACAGGGCCCGGAATGAAAAACTGTTTTTT.

The rearrangement uses TRBV6-1 and TRBJ1-6; no clear D. V was cut by 3 bases and J by 8 bases, with 11 bases left in between. There are 14 residues in the CDR3. Germline V gene sequence: CDR1 MNHNS, CDR2 SASEGT. The CDR3 here is CASSENLSDSPLHF. The CDR3 DNA reads as TGTGCCAGCAGTGAGAACCTCTCTGATTCACCCCTCCACTTT.

The rearrangement joins TRBV28 to TRBJ2-7; 11 bases are a match to TRBD1. Germline CDR1 and CDR2: MDHEN and SYDVKM. V was clipped by 2 bases and J by 4 bases; unmatched bases: 13. The CDR3 runs to 18 residues. Here the CDR3 DNA reads TGTGCCAGCAGTTTAAAAACCCACTGGGACAGGGGGGGTTACGAGCAGTACTTC. It translates to CASSLKTHWDRGGYEQYF.

V is TRBV6-2 or TRBV6-3 and J is TRBJ1-2; 7 nucleotides align to TRBD1. CDR3 length: 15 amino acids. The germline V gene has CDR1 MNHEY and CDR2 SVGEGT. With V trimmed by 2 bases and J by 4 bases, 7 bases remained unmatched. CDR3: CASSYLEGGVYGYTF. The CDR3 nucleotides read TGTGCCAGCAGTTACCTCGAAGGGGGCGTCTATGGCTACACCTTC.

This clone appeared a single time. This chain links TRBV5-1 with TRBJ2-2; no firm D call. V lost 4 bases and J 6 bases, leaving 7 bases between the germline ends. Per the germline V gene, CDR1 is SGHRS and CDR2 is YFSETQ. The CDR3 is 12 amino acids. The CDR3: CASSREPGELFF. In DNA, the CDR3 is TGCGCCAGCAGCAGAGAACCCGGGGAGCTGTTTTTT.

This chain uses TRBV7-2 with TRBJ1-1; D is possibly TRBD1 (5 bases). Germline CDR1 reads SGHTA; CDR2 reads FQGNSA. V was trimmed by 1 base and J by 4 bases, leaving 7 bases between them. This CDR3 is built from 13 residues. The CDR3 DNA sequence: TGTGCCAGCAGCTTAGATGGGGGCACTGAAGCTTTCTTT. Protein: CASSLDGGTEAFF.

This clone was observed once. Written as DNA, the CDR3 is TGTGCCACCAGCAGAGCCCGAGATGGCTACACCTTC. Its protein is CATSRARDGYTF. The rearrangement links TRBV15 to TRBJ1-2; D call uncertain. The length of the CDR3 is 12 residues. Germline CDR1 and CDR2: LNHNV and YYDKDF (reference sequence). The V gene lost 1 base and the J gene lost 6 bases, with 6 bases spanning the gap.

The chain recombines TRBV21-1 with TRBJ1-3; the table gives TRBD1 as D, unverified against the DNA. TRBV21-1 is marked as a pseudogene. The CDR3 contains 16 residues. Written as DNA, the CDR3 is TGTGCCAGCAGCAAAAGGTGGGGGCTTCCCGGAAACACCATATATTTT. Protein: CASSKRWGLPGNTIYF.

J is TRBJ2-3 and V is TRBV13, with D uncertain. The V end was cut by 4 bases, the J end by 10 bases, with 15 bases between. CDR1 is PRHDT and CDR2 is FYEKMQ in the germline V gene (reference sequence). The CDR3 is 13 residues long. The CDR3 DNA sequence: TGTGCCAGCAGCTCAGTGGTCGCCCCGGCGCAGTATTTT. It is translated as CASSSVVAPAQYF.

This clone was counted a single time. The genes are TRBV7-9 and TRBJ2-6, with TRBD1 identical over 8 bases. This CDR3 comprises 17 residues. Trimming took 2 bases from V and 0 from J; bases not matched to a gene: 3. The germline V gene encodes CDR1 SEHNR and CDR2 FQNEAQ (reference sequence). The CDR3 loop reads CASSLTGGPSGANVLTF. The DNA of the CDR3 is TGTGCCAGCAGCTTAACAGGGGGGCCCTCTGGGGCCAACGTCCTGACTTTC.

The chain recombines TRBV2 with TRBJ2-7; the D gene is possibly TRBD1 (6 bases). The CDR3 runs 13 residues. The germline CDR1 and CDR2 sequences are SNHLY and FYNNEI. The V and J ends lost 5 bases and 6 bases respectively, with 14 bases between them. CDR3 coding DNA: TGTGCCAGCAGTACAGGGAGCTGGGGCGAGCAGTACTTC. It specifies CASSTGSWGEQYF. The full variable domain, with the rest looked up from reference TRBV2 and TRBJ2-7, is EPEVTQTPSHQVTQMGQEVILRCVPISNHLYFYWYRQILGQKVEFLVSFYNNEISEKSEIFDDQFSVERPDGSNFTLKIRSTKLEDSAMYFCASSTGSWGEQYFGPGTRLTVT.

This clone came up once. The chain is built from TRBV6-1 and TRBJ1-2, with D perhaps matching TRBD1 (5 bases). Trimming shortened V by 3 bases and J by 5 bases, and 13 bases separated the two germline ends. The CDR3 is made up of 14 amino acids. CDR1 is MNHNS and CDR2 is SASEGT in the germline V gene. The CDR3: CASSDPGILYGYTF. In DNA form, the CDR3 reads TGTGCCAGCAGTGACCCAGGGATACTTTATGGCTACACCTTC.

The chain joins TRBV21-1 to TRBJ1-4; TRBD1 reflects the table's D call only, with no check against the DNA. TRBV21-1 is a recognized pseudogene. This CDR3 has 16 amino acids. This CDR3 is CASSEETGIANEKLFF. Written as DNA, the CDR3 is TGTGCCAGCAGCGAAGAGACAGGGATCGCTAATGAAAAACTGTTTTTT.

The chain joins TRBV6-2 or TRBV6-3 to TRBJ2-7; tentative D call: TRBD2 (5 bases). V shed 5 bases and J shed 4 bases, with 15 bases lying between them. CDR1 is MNHEY, CDR2 SVGEGT, per germline. This CDR3 has 14 amino acids. CDR3 nucleotide sequence: TGTGCCAGCAGTGCGGGCCACGGGGTTTACGAGCAGTACTTC. Amino acids: CASSAGHGVYEQYF.

The J gene is TRBJ2-1, the V gene TRBV9, with D possibly being TRBD2 (6 bases). Germline CDR1 and CDR2: SGDLS and YYNGEE. CDR3 size: 16 residues. V lost 0 bases to trimming and J lost 9 bases, with 19 bases between them. Written as DNA, the CDR3 is TGTGCCAGCAGCGTAGCCCCTAGCGCCACCATGGGTGAGCAGTTCTTC. Protein: CASSVAPSATMGEQFF.

CDR3 DNA sequence: TGTGCCAGCAGGGTTGGGTTAACAAGAGACGAGCAGTACTTC. Its translation is CASRVGLTRDEQYF. This chain uses TRBV5-4 with TRBJ2-7; no firm D call. The CDR3 extends over 14 amino acids. Germline V gives CDR1 SGHNT, CDR2 YYREEE (reference sequence). The germline V and J ends were trimmed by 5 bases and 5 bases, with 17 bases remaining between them. Drawing the rest from reference TRBV5-4 and TRBJ2-7, the complete variable domain is ETGVTQSPTHLIKTRGQQVTLRCSSQSGHNTVSWYQQALGQGPQFIFQYYREEENGRGNFPPRFSGLQFPNYSSELNVNALELDDSALYLCASRVGLTRDEQYFGPGTRLTVT.

This rearrangement joins TRBV6-6 to TRBJ1-2, with D uncertain. The V gene lost 4 bases and the J gene lost 8 bases, with 20 bases spanning the gap. The CDR3 runs 15 residues. Germline-derived CDR1 and CDR2 are MNHNY and SVGAGI (reference sequence). This CDR3 is CASSSQPGPTRGYTF. The CDR3 bases are TGTGCCAGCAGTTCCCAACCGGGCCCCACGAGAGGCTACACCTTC.

The rearrangement links TRBV9 to TRBJ2-7, with 7 bases aligning to TRBD2. The ends lost 2 bases at V and 2 bases at J; junction bases unmatched: 4. Per germline, CDR1 SGDLS and CDR2 YYNGEE. The CDR3 is 14 amino acids. CDR3 residues: CASSVGGITYEQYF. The DNA for the CDR3 is TGTGCCAGCAGCGTGGGGGGGATAACCTACGAGCAGTACTTC.

The rearrangement uses TRBV28 and TRBJ1-2; TRBD1 is a possible D gene (6 bases). Germline values: CDR1 MDHEN, CDR2 SYDVKM. V dropped 3 bases and J dropped 7 bases, with 12 bases sitting between them. CDR3 size: 13 residues. The CDR3 region is CASSFEDRTGYTF. The CDR3 DNA reads as TGTGCCAGCAGTTTCGAAGACAGGACTGGCTACACCTTC.

This clone was counted a few times. The rearrangement links TRBV15 to TRBJ2-1; no clear D. The CDR3 contains 14 residues. Germline CDR1 and CDR2: LNHNV and YYDKDF (reference sequence). The V end was cut by 6 bases, the J end by 0 bases, with 9 bases between. The CDR3: CATSTTSSYNEQFF. CDR3 DNA sequence: TGTGCCACCAGTACTACGAGCTCCTACAATGAGCAGTTCTTC.

The chain is built from TRBV29-1 and TRBJ2-2; 12 bases line up with TRBD1. V trimming: 5 bases; J trimming: 4 bases; junction bases outside the gene matches: 11. The CDR3 loop spans 17 amino acids. Germline CDR1 is SQVTM and CDR2 is ANQGSEA. The CDR3 reads CSVPGQGASWGTGELFF. The CDR3 coding sequence is TGCAGCGTTCCGGGACAGGGGGCGTCTTGGGGCACCGGGGAGCTGTTTTTT.

This chain links TRBV28 with TRBJ2-6; D is unresolved. Trimming cost V 4 bases and J 0 bases, with 10 bases left between them. CDR1 MDHEN and CDR2 SYDVKM come from the germline V gene. The CDR3 runs 16 residues. The CDR3 protein is CASSWRRASGANVLTF. The CDR3 DNA reads as TGTGCCAGCAGTTGGCGACGAGCCTCTGGGGCCAACGTCCTGACTTTC.

The chain is built from TRBV7-7 and TRBJ2-5, with a weak D call TRBD1 (6 bases). Germline CDR1 reads SSHAT; CDR2 reads FNYEAQ (reference sequence). The CDR3 sequence is 13 residues long. Trimming removed 4 bases at V and 5 bases at J, with 11 bases between. The CDR3 coding sequence is TGTGCCAGCAGCTGGGGGCTGGGGGAGACCCAGTACTTC. Encoded protein: CASSWGLGETQYF.

This clone has just one count. The chain uses TRBV12-3 or TRBV12-4 and TRBJ2-1, with a weak D call TRBD1 (7 bases). The CDR3 is 12 residues long. Trimming stripped 5 bases from V and 6 bases from J, with 8 bases between. The CDR3 spells CASSQGGNEQFF. CDR3 bases: TGTGCCAGCAGTCAGGGGGGCAATGAGCAGTTCTTC.

V gene TRBV7-9 combines with J gene TRBJ2-7; unclear D gene. CDR1 is SEHNR, CDR2 FQNEAQ, per germline (reference sequence). The CDR3 covers 15 residues. V was trimmed by 3 bases and J by 6 bases, leaving 18 bases between them. The CDR3 sequence is CASSLSEEYGFEQYF. CDR3 nucleotides: TGTGCCAGCAGCTTGTCTGAGGAATATGGGTTCGAGCAGTACTTC.